This T cell receptor beta chain was recovered during a study of a mutant IDH1 vaccine in newly diagnosed glioma (dated by TCRdb to the early 2020s). For context, the study as a whole: Patients were given eight vaccinations, in weeks 1, 3, 5, 7, 11, 15, 19 and 23, which matched visits V03 through V10. Vaccination was initiated 4-6 weeks after radiotherapy alone, or concurrently with temozolomide cycles in the chemotherapy-containing groups. The roughly 33 treated patients were 62.5% male and around 40% female, with a mean age of around 40 years. Before enrollment, patients had received standard therapy of radiotherapy alone, temozolomide alone, or radiochemotherapy with temozolomide; most received the combination. Six visits were used for peripheral blood collection: V03 (baseline), V05, V07, V10, V12 and V13. Longitudinal TCRB deep sequencing was performed for some 25 treated patients wherever samples were available for exploratory analyses.

Results the study describes overall, beyond this receptor: Vaccine-induced immune responses across multiple MHC alleles were detected in over 80% of patients. No apparent relationship was observed between pseudoprogression and alterations in the top peripheral T cell clonotypes detected by TCRB sequencing. Selection of PBMC samples for TCRB deep sequencing was based on availability. The authors stated that sample limitations prevented analyses of patient blood samples from being reproduced.

For this clone: No antigen is known for it. Base qualities are not at hand, and no much larger clone is one base apart.

The meaning of the sample's time point label: week 23, last vaccination. Each vaccine dose was 300 ug of a 20-mer mutant IDH1 peptide in Montanide, given subcutaneously with topical imiquimod. Donors had newly diagnosed WHO grade 3 or 4 IDH1-mutant astrocytomas with loss of nuclear ATRX. The samples were drawn from NOA16, a multicentre, single-arm, open-label phase I trial in Germany that tested a mutant IDH1 peptide vaccine in humans for the first time. The DNeasy Blood and Tissue Kit was used to extract genomic DNA from EDTA blood for TCRB sequencing. To prepare the library, the immunoSEQ multiplex PCR assay was applied. Rearranged TCR beta chain sequences were amplified using the hsTCRB Kit according to the manufacturer's protocol. TCRB libraries were sequenced on an Illumina MiSeq. The study's own analysis went as follows. Demultiplexing, trimming and gene mapping were performed with the kit vendor's proprietary platform. The immuneACCESS repertoire file appears here via TCRdb, limited to in-frame rearrangements. These files lack a portion of the clones; in checked studies, under half of the deficit traces to unresolved V genes, and the cause of the others is not known. D and trimming were read from the DNA, whereas the V and J calls and clone size are those reported in that table. The sample has around 41,000 clones on record, around 79% of them singletons. The ten largest clones represent around 5.8% of the sample.

The specimen comprised PBMCs, sampled from a glioma patient whose treatment included an IDH1 peptide vaccine. This sequence originates from a middle-aged woman with glioma. Some clones in this sample may be carry-over from other donors' samples.

The CDR3 region: CASSRGTGEFQPQHF. The bases read TGTGCCAGCAGCCGAGGGACAGGGGAGTTTCAGCCCCAGCATTTT. The sequence links TRBV7-9 to TRBJ1-5, with 10 bases matching TRBD1. Via the germline V gene (reference sequence), CDR1 is SEHNR and CDR2 FQNEAQ. The CDR3 holds 15 amino acids from the cysteine to the phenylalanine. The retained sequence is limited to the CDR3, 45 bases, with the frame set at the first base. The V end gives up 5 bases and the J end 6 bases, leaving 7 bases in the junction not matched to a gene. Full variable domain (CDR3 extended with the reference TRBV7-9 and TRBJ1-5 proteins): DTGVSQNPRHKITKRGQNVTFRCDPISEHNRLYWYRQTLGQGPEFLTYFQNEAQLEKSRLLSDRFSAERPKGSFSTLEIQRTEQGDSAMYLCASSRGTGEFQPQHFGDGTRLSIL.